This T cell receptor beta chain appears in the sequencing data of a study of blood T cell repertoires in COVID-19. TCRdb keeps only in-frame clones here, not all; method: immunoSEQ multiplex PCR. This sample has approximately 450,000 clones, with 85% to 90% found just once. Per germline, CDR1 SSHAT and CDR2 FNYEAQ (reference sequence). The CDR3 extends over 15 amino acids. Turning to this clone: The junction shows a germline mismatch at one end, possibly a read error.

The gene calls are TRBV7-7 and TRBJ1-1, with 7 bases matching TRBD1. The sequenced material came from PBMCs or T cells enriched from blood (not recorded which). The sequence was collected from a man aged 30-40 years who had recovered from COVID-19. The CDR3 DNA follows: TGTGCTAGCAGCCCCCTAGACAGGGTGAACACTGAAGCTTTCTTT. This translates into CASSPLDRVNTEAFF.